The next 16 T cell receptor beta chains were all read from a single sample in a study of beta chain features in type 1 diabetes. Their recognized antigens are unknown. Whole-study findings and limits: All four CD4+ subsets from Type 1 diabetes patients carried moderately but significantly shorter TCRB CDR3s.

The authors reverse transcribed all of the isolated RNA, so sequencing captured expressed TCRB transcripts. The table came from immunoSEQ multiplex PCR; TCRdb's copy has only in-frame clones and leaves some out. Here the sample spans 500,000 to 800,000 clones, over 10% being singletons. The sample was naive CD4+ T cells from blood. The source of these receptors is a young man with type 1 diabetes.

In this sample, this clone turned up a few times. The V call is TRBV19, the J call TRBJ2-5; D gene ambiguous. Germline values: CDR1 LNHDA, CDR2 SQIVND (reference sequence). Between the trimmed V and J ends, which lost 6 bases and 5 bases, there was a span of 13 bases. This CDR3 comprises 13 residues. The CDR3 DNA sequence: TGTGCCAGTAGGCTAGTAGGGTCGGAGACCCAGTACTTC. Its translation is CASRLVGSETQYF. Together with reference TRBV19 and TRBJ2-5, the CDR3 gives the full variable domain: DGGITQSPKYLFRKEGQNVTLSCEQNLNHDAMYWYRQDPGQGLRLIYYSQIVNDFQKGDIAEGYSVSREKKESFPLTVTSAQKNPTAFYLCASRLVGSETQYFGPGTRLLVL.

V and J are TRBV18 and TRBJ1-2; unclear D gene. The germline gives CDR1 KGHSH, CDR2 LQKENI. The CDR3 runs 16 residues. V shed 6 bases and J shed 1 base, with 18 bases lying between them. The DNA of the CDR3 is TGTGCCAGCTCCGCCCAGGAGGCAGAAATTAACTATGGCTACACCTTC. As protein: CASSAQEAEINYGYTF.

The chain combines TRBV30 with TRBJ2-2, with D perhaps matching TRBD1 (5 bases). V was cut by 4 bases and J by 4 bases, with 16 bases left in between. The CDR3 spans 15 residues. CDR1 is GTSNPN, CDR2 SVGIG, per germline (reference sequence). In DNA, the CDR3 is TGTGCCTGGATTAGAAGGCAGGGTCTCACCGGGGAGCTGTTTTTT. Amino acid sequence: CAWIRRQGLTGELFF.

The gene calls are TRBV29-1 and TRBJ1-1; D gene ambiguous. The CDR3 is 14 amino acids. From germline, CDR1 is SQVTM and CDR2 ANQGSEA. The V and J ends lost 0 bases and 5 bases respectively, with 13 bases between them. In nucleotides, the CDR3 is TGCAGCGTTGAAGAAAGTGGGGTTGGGACTGAAGCTTTCTTT. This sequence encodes CSVEESGVGTEAFF.

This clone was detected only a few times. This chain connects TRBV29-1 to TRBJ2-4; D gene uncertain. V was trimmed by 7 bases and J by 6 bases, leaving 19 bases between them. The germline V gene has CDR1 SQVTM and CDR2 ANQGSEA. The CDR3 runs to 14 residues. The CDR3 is CSASTMTLGNIQYF. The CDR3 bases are TGCAGCGCCTCTACCATGACCCTGGGAAACATTCAGTACTTC.

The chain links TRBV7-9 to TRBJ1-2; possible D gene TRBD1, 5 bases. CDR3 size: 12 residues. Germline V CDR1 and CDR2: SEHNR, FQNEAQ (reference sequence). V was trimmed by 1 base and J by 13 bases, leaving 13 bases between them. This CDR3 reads CASSLEVTGGTF. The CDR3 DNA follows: TGTGCCAGCAGCTTAGAGGTGACTGGGGGCACCTTC.

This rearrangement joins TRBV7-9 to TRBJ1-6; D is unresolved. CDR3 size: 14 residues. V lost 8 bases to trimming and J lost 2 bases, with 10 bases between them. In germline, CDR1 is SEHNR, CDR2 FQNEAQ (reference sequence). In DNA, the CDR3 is TGTGCCAGCCGGGAGGGCACCTATAATTCACCCCTCCACTTT. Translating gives CASREGTYNSPLHF.

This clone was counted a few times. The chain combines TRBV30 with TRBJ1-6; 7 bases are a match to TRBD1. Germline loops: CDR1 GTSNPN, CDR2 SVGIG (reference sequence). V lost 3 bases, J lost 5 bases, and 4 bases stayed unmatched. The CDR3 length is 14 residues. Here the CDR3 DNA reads TGTGCCTGGAGGTGGACAGGAAATAATTCACCCCTCCACTTT. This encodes CAWRWTGNNSPLHF.

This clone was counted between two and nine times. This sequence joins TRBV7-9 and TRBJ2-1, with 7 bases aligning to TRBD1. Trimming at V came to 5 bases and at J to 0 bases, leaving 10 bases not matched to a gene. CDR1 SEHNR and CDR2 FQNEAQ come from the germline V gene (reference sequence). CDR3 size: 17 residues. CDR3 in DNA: TGTGCCAGCAGCCCCGGGACAGAGACGAGCTCCTACAATGAGCAGTTCTTC. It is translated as CASSPGTETSSYNEQFF.

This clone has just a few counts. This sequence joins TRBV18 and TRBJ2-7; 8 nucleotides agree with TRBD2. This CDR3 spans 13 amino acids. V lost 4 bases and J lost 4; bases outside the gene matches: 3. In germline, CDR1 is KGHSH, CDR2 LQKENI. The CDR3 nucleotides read TGTGCCAGCTCACAAATAGCGGGGTACGAGCAGTACTTC. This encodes CASSQIAGYEQYF.

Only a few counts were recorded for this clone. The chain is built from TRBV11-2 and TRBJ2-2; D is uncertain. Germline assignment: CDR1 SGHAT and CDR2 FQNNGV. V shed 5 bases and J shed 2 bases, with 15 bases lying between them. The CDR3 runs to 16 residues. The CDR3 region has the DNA TGTGCCAGCAGCCCGATGGGCAGCATAAACACCGGGGAGCTGTTTTTT. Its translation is CASSPMGSINTGELFF.

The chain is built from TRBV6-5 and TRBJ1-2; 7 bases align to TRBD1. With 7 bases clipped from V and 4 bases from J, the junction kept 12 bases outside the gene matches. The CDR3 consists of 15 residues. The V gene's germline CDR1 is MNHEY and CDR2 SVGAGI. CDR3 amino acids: CASTQGTAETYGYTF. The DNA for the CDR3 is TGTGCCAGCACCCAGGGGACAGCAGAGACCTATGGCTACACCTTC.

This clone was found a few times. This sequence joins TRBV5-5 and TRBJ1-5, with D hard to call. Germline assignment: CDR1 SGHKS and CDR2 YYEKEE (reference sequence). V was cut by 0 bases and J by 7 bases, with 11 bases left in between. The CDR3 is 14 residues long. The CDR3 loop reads CASSLEGSAQPQHF. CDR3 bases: TGTGCCAGCAGCTTGGAAGGGTCTGCGCAGCCCCAGCATTTT.

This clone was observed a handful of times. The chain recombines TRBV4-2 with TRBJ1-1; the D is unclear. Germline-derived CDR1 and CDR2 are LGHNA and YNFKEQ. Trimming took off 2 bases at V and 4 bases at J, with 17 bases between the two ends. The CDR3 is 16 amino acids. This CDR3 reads CASSQPAGRVGTEAFF. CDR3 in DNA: TGTGCCAGCAGCCAACCCGCTGGGAGGGTGGGCACTGAAGCTTTCTTT.

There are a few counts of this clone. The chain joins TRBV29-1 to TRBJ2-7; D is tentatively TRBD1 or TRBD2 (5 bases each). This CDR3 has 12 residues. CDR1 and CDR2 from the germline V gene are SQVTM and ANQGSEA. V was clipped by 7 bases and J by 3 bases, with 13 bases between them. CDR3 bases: TGCAGCGCCGGGACGGTCTTCTACGAGCAGTACTTC. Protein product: CSAGTVFYEQYF.

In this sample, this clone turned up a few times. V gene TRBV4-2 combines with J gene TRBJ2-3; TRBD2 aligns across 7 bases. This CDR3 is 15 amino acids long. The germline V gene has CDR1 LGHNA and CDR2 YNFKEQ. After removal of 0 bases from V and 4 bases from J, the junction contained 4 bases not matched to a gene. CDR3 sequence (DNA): TGTGCCAGCAGCCAAGAAGCGGGGAGAGCAGATACGCAGTATTTT. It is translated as CASSQEAGRADTQYF.